The 5 T cell receptor beta chains listed next were all sequenced from one sample in a study of blood T cell repertoires in COVID-19. Libraries were prepared by immunoSEQ multiplex PCR; TCRdb keeps only in-frame clonotypes and omits some of them. The repertoire holds 150,000 or so clones, with 80% to 90% as singletons. Material: peripheral blood. These receptors all stem from a man between 18 and 29 years old with COVID-19, enrolled during active disease.

V and J are TRBV5-6 and TRBJ2-7; 9 bases line up with TRBD1. V lost 4 bases to trimming and J lost 6 bases; unmatched junction nucleotides: 8. This CDR3 contains 14 residues. Germline values: CDR1 SGHDT, CDR2 YYEEEE. The CDR3 sequence is CASSPGTGLGEQYF. The DNA of the CDR3 is TGTGCCAGCAGCCCGGGGACAGGGCTTGGCGAGCAGTACTTC.

J is TRBJ2-1 and V is TRBV20-1, with 7 nucleotides matching TRBD1. Germline assignment: CDR1 DFQATT and CDR2 SNEGSKA (reference sequence). J gave up 6 bases and V 8 bases, and 4 bases lay outside the gene matches. This CDR3 comprises 11 residues. The CDR3 nucleotides are TGCAGTCCCCGACAGGGCAATGAGCAGTTCTTC. Amino acid sequence: CSPRQGNEQFF.

The chain uses TRBV12-3 or TRBV12-4 and TRBJ1-1; D not certain. Deletions cut 5 bases from V and 4 bases from J, with 5 bases between. This CDR3 comprises 11 residues. The CDR3 nucleotides are TGTGCCAGCAGTCGGGGCACTGAAGCTTTCTTT. It is translated as CASSRGTEAFF.

The CDR3 DNA reads TGTGCCAGCAGCCCCCCCCAGGGGTCGGGTACTGAAGCTTTCTTT. This encodes CASSPPQGSGTEAFF. The chain recombines TRBV7-9 with TRBJ1-1, with D possibly TRBD1 on 6 matching bases. Trimming left V 5 bases short and J 5 bases short, with 18 bases between. Germline V CDR1 and CDR2: SEHNR, FQNEAQ (reference sequence). The CDR3 sequence is 15 residues long.

The CDR3 region is CASSTTGLSNQPQHF. CDR3 DNA: TGTGCCAGCAGCACGACAGGGCTTAGCAATCAGCCCCAGCATTTT. This rearrangement joins TRBV6-5 to TRBJ1-5; 7 positions agree with TRBD1. With 6 bases clipped from V and 0 bases from J, the junction kept 5 bases outside the gene matches. Germline loops: CDR1 MNHEY, CDR2 SVGAGI. There are 15 residues in the CDR3.